One and the same sample provided the 6 T cell receptor beta chains below, sequenced in a study of T-cell memory formation after mild COVID-19. TCRdb processed the 5' RACE reads anew with MiXCR; each CDR3 protein has one entry. Found here are about 610,000 distinct CDR3 sequences, roughly a sixth of them singletons; the top ten hold 8.1%. Sequences were obtained from PBMCs or a T cell subset sorted from them (not recorded which). These TCRs come from an adult woman who had mild COVID-19 (a few samples of this study predate the infection). Cell type and time point are not known.

The chain uses TRBV7-2 and TRBJ1-1; TRBD1 agrees at 12 bases. The junction had 9 bases not matched to a gene; V was cut back by 2 bases and J by 5 bases. CDR1 is SGHTA, CDR2 FQGNSA, per germline. This CDR3 is 17 amino acids long. The CDR3 region has the DNA TGTGCCAGCAGCTTATGGGGGACAGGGGGCGCTAAGACTGAAGCTTTCTTT. Amino acids: CASSLWGTGGAKTEAFF.

This sequence joins TRBV5-4 and TRBJ2-3; TRBD2 aligns across 13 bases. Germline V gene lookup returns CDR1 SGHNT and CDR2 YYREEE (reference sequence). This CDR3 spans 15 amino acids. Unmatched junction bases numbered 6, after V lost 4 bases and J lost 7 bases. CDR3 nucleotides: TGTGCCAGCAGCCGGACTAGCGGGGGCGGTAATACGCAGTATTTT. Translated: CASSRTSGGGNTQYF.

V and J are TRBV18 and TRBJ1-2; D is unresolved. The CDR3 loop spans 12 amino acids. Germline CDR1 and CDR2: KGHSH and LQKENI. The V and J ends lost 3 bases and 8 bases respectively, with 10 bases between them. CDR3 DNA: TGTGCCAGCTCACCGCAGGACCAGGGCTACACCTTC. Protein product: CASSPQDQGYTF.

This chain uses TRBV29-1 with TRBJ1-1, with D unresolved. The V end was cut by 0 bases, the J end by 3 bases, with 8 bases between. This CDR3 comprises 13 residues. Germline V gene data show CDR1 as SQVTM and CDR2 as ANQGSEA. The CDR3 loop is CSVEEGMDTEAFF. In DNA form, the CDR3 reads TGCAGCGTTGAAGAGGGGATGGACACTGAAGCTTTCTTT. The whole variable domain, filled in from reference TRBV29-1 and TRBJ1-1, reads SAVISQKPSRDICQRGTSLTIQCQVDSQVTMMFWYRQQPGQSLTLIATANQGSEATYESGFVIDKFPISRPNLTFSTLTVSNMSPEDSSIYLCSVEEGMDTEAFFGQGTRLTVV.

This clonotype was observed a handful of times. The gene calls are TRBV27 and TRBJ1-4, with D tentatively TRBD1 (5 bases). The CDR3 is 18 amino acids. Germline CDR1 is MNHEY and CDR2 is SMNVEV (reference sequence). V was trimmed by 6 bases and J by 0 bases, leaving 20 bases between them. CDR3: CASSRATLTVATNEKLFF. In DNA, the CDR3 is TGTGCCAGCAGCAGGGCCACGTTGACGGTTGCAACTAATGAAAAACTGTTTTTT.

CDR3 coding DNA: TGCGCCAGCAAGTCGGGCCTACAAGCCGGGCAGTTCTTC. Translation: CASKSGLQAGQFF. The V call is TRBV5-1, the J call TRBJ2-1, with D unresolved. The length of the CDR3 is 13 residues. Germline CDR1 is SGHRS and CDR2 is YFSETQ. Trimming pared 6 bases from V and 12 bases from J, leaving 19 bases between.